A single sample gave rise to the 16 T cell receptor beta chains below, sequenced in a study of beta chain features in type 1 diabetes. All of the isolated RNA was reverse transcribed, so expressed TCRB transcripts were sequenced. Repertoires were generated with immunoSEQ multiplex PCR, while TCRdb's copy carries only in-frame clones and drops some. The sample lists fewer than 500,000 clones, over 11% occurring once. The sample comprised naive CD4+ T cells from blood. The receptors were sampled from a man younger than 45 in good health.

V and J are TRBV29-1 and TRBJ2-1, with TRBD2 matching 7 bases. The CDR3 sequence is 10 residues long. Germline assignment: CDR1 SQVTM and CDR2 ANQGSEA. V gave up 7 bases and J gave up 8 bases; unmatched junction bases: 2. The CDR3 bases are TGCAGCGGCGGGGGTCATGAGCAGTTCTTC. Protein: CSGGGHEQFF.

This clone was observed a few times. The chain couples TRBV29-1 to TRBJ2-7; a possible D gene is TRBD1 (6 bases). Germline V gene data show CDR1 as SQVTM and CDR2 as ANQGSEA. Between the trimmed V and J ends, which lost 5 bases and 3 bases, there was a span of 11 bases. This CDR3 contains 12 residues. CDR3 sequence reads: CSVPGANYEQYF. The CDR3 DNA is TGCAGCGTTCCAGGGGCAAACTACGAGCAGTACTTC.

V is TRBV5-1 and J is TRBJ2-1; D may correspond to TRBD1 or TRBD2 (5 bases each). Trimming cost V 0 bases and J 8 bases, with 9 bases left between them. This CDR3 spans 13 amino acids. Germline CDR1 is SGHRS and CDR2 is YFSETQ. DNA for the CDR3: TGCGCCAGCAGCTTGGGAGGGGTGGATGAGCAGTTCTTC. Translation: CASSLGGVDEQFF.

This clone has more than one count but fewer than ten. The rearrangement links TRBV5-1 to TRBJ1-1; 7 bases are a match to TRBD1. The germline V gene has CDR1 SGHRS and CDR2 YFSETQ. The CDR3 is 14 residues long. Trimming removed 3 bases from V and 3 bases from J; junction bases left unmatched: 5. The CDR3 bases are TGCGCCAGCAGCTCCAGAGACAGGGACACTGAAGCTTTCTTT. It specifies CASSSRDRDTEAFF.

In this sample, this clone turned up a few times. Other nucleotide sequences in the sample specify the same CDR3. The chain couples TRBV29-1 to TRBJ1-5, with 8 positions matching TRBD1. Germline lookup yields CDR1 SQVTM and CDR2 ANQGSEA. The CDR3 sequence is 13 residues long. V dropped 6 bases and J dropped 2; count of bases not matched to a gene: 3. The CDR3 reads CSVGQGRNQPQHF. The CDR3 coding sequence is TGCAGCGTCGGACAGGGCCGCAATCAGCCCCAGCATTTT.

This clone was detected only once. This sequence joins TRBV12-5 and TRBJ2-7; 8 positions agree with TRBD1. Losses at the gene ends were 0 bases for V and 12 bases for J; bases not matched to a gene: 7. The germline V gene has CDR1 LGHNT and CDR2 FRNRAP. The CDR3 has 13 residues. The CDR3 sequence is CASGLVNRGITYF. In nucleotides, the CDR3 is TGTGCTAGTGGTTTGGTGAACAGGGGGATTACGTACTTC.

The CDR3 DNA is TGTGCCAGCAGCTTCTCAGGGCGAAACTATGGCTACACCTTC. Protein: CASSFSGRNYGYTF. The V gene is TRBV7-9, the J gene TRBJ1-2; maybe TRBD1 (5 bases). The germline CDR1 and CDR2 sequences are SEHNR and FQNEAQ (reference sequence). V dropped 3 bases and J dropped 2 bases, with 10 bases sitting between them. The CDR3 loop spans 14 amino acids.

As to this clone: The identical CDR3 is also encoded by other nucleotide sequences in the sample. The CDR3 loop is CASSLGQSTDTQYF. The CDR3 region has the DNA TGCGCCAGCAGCTTGGGACAGTCCACAGATACGCAGTATTTT. This chain connects TRBV5-1 to TRBJ2-3; D is possibly TRBD1 (5 bases). The V gene lost 0 bases and the J gene lost 2 bases, with 7 bases spanning the gap. This CDR3 region has 14 residues. CDR1 and CDR2 from the germline V gene are SGHRS and YFSETQ.

This clone was detected a few times. V usage is TRBV6-5 and J usage is TRBJ2-7, with D perhaps TRBD1 or TRBD2 (6 bases each). The CDR3 length is 11 residues. Trimming left V 5 bases short and J 5 bases short, with 7 bases between. In germline, CDR1 is MNHEY, CDR2 SVGAGI. The CDR3 loop reads CASSRGDEQYV. The CDR3 DNA follows: TGTGCCAGCAGTAGGGGGGACGAGCAGTACGTC.

The rearrangement joins TRBV6-6 to TRBJ2-3; D is possibly TRBD2 (5 bases). Trimming shortened V by 6 bases and J by 6 bases, and 13 bases separated the two germline ends. The CDR3 has 13 amino acids. Looked up from germline, CDR1 is MNHNY and CDR2 is SVGAGI (reference sequence). CDR3 sequence reads: CASSGFPGDTQYF. In nucleotides, the CDR3 is TGTGCCAGCAGCGGATTCCCGGGGGATACGCAGTATTTT.

The chain combines TRBV9 with TRBJ2-3, with unresolved D. Trimming took 0 bases from V and 8 from J, leaving 10 bases between them. This CDR3 comprises 13 residues. CDR1 is SGDLS and CDR2 is YYNGEE in the germline V gene. The chain's CDR3 is CASSVEEFGTQYF. Here the CDR3 DNA reads TGTGCCAGCAGCGTAGAAGAGTTCGGTACGCAGTATTTT.

This clone was seen a handful of times. The chain links TRBV9 to TRBJ1-2, with D hard to call. CDR1 SGDLS and CDR2 YYNGEE come from the germline V gene. This CDR3 contains 16 residues. Trimming took off 3 bases at V and 4 bases at J, with 19 bases between the two ends. The CDR3 is CASSEAPGSRRYGYTF. The CDR3 DNA follows: TGTGCCAGCAGCGAGGCCCCCGGGTCTCGGCGCTATGGCTACACCTTC.

This chain joins TRBV11-3 and TRBJ2-5, with TRBD2 as a possible D gene (5 bases). V gave up 4 bases and J gave up 0 bases, with 21 bases separating them. There are 18 residues in the CDR3. Germline V gives CDR1 SGHNT, CDR2 YENEEA. CDR3 protein: CASSSGRWASGYQETQYF. The CDR3, as DNA: TGTGCCAGCAGCTCTGGGCGGTGGGCCAGCGGATACCAAGAGACCCAGTACTTC.

This clone was recorded a few times. The chain has TRBV4-3 and TRBJ2-1; 7 bases are a match to TRBD2. Germline V gene data show CDR1 as LGHNA and CDR2 as YSLEER. This CDR3 is built from 20 residues. The V gene end was trimmed by 2 bases and the J gene end by 1 base; junction bases not matched to a gene: 17. As DNA, the CDR3 is TGCGCCAGCAGCCAAAGACCGCGCAACCCTAGCGGTGGATCCTACAATGAGCAGTTCTTC. It yields the protein CASSQRPRNPSGGSYNEQFF.

This clone was seen a handful of times. The rearrangement joins TRBV7-9 to TRBJ2-1; D is possibly TRBD1 or TRBD2 (5 bases each). V lost 2 bases, J lost 5 bases, and 16 bases lay in between. The CDR3 contains 16 residues. Germline V gene sequence: CDR1 SEHNR, CDR2 FQNEAQ (reference sequence). The CDR3 nucleotides read TGTGCCAGCAGCTTATTGGGGGTTGGTCAGCACAATGAGCAGTTCTTC. Translation gives CASSLLGVGQHNEQFF.

V and J are TRBV4-3 and TRBJ2-5; perhaps TRBD1 as D (5 bases). Trimming pared 4 bases from V and 4 bases from J, leaving 19 bases between. Germline assignment: CDR1 LGHNA and CDR2 YSLEER. The CDR3 is made up of 16 amino acids. The CDR3 sequence is CASSPRDGERGETQYF. The CDR3 coding sequence is TGCGCCAGCAGCCCAAGGGATGGGGAAAGGGGAGAGACCCAGTACTTC.